This TCR beta chain was recorded in a study of response to subunit inactivated influenza vaccine. Study outcomes and limitations: It was suggested by the authors that few new T cells are recruited by each seasonal influenza vaccination.

A single record per CDR3 protein comes from TCRdb applying MiXCR to the RT-PCR reads. The table includes under 750,000 distinct CDR3 sequences, 10% to 15% detected once. This clonotype came up a few times. The target antigen is unknown. The V gene end was trimmed by 4 bases and the J gene end by 6 bases; junction bases not matched to a gene: 11. The CDR3 runs 16 residues. Germline V gives CDR1 SGHRS, CDR2 YFSETQ. This chain links TRBV5-1 with TRBJ2-2, with 8 bases identical to TRBD1. Sequenced material: PBMCs from blood, taken on the day of vaccination. This sequence originates from a man aged 45-60 years who received an inactivated influenza vaccine. CDR3 nucleotides: TGCGCCAGCAGCCGATGGACAGGGACGGCGGCCGGGGAGCTGTTTTTT. Encoded protein: CASSRWTGTAAGELFF.